Here is one T cell receptor (beta chain) with its context. CDR1 LNHDA and CDR2 SQIVND come from the germline V gene (reference sequence). J gave up 0 bases and V 6 bases, and 2 bases lay outside the gene matches. The length of the CDR3 is 15 residues. This sample was taken from a study of blood T cell repertoires in COVID-19. As for the study in general: The United States, Italy and Spain supplied acute and convalescent COVID-19 samples. T cells, B-cell-depleted T cells, or PBMCs provided the cDNA or gDNA that served as material.

TCRdb keeps only in-frame clones here, not all; method: immunoSEQ multiplex PCR. This table has a few hundred thousand clones, roughly 83% appearing once. The chain uses TRBV19 and TRBJ2-2; 9 bases match TRBD2. Sequences were obtained from peripheral blood. The sequence derives from a man aged 55 to 70 who had recovered from COVID-19. CDR3 loop: CASSRGRANTGELFF. The DNA of the CDR3 is TGTGCCAGTAGCCGCGGGAGGGCGAACACCGGGGAGCTGTTTTTT.